The rows below give T cell receptor beta chains drawn from one sample of a study of follicular helper T cells after annual influenza vaccination. The protocol was immunoSEQ multiplex PCR, while the TCRdb copy is restricted to in-frame clones and leaves out a portion. The sample has 2,000 to 2,500 clones, about 81% seen once. The sample here was CXCR5+ CD38+ circulating T follicular helper cells from blood, taken on the day of influenza vaccination. Receptors originate from an adult who received the influenza vaccine. The CDR3 runs from the conserved cysteine through the conserved F or W. Fields, in order: J gene, V gene, clone size, D gene, CDR3 DNA, CDR3 protein. A D gene is named only where the DNA matches it firmly. Some rows have no size entry. The others give once, few or many, or a class for an expanded clone.

>TRBJ2-6|TRBV28|.|.
TGTGCCAGCAGTTTTGCGCACTCTGGGGCCAACGTCCTGACTTTC
CASSFAHSGANVLTF
>TRBJ1-2|TRBV7-2|once|.
TGTGCCAGCAGCCCCGACAGTGGCAGGGGCTACACCTTC
CASSPDSGRGYTF
>TRBJ1-1|TRBV6-5|.|.
TGTGCCAGCAGTGGGACACTGATGAACACTGAAGCTTTCTTT
CASSGTLMNTEAFF
>TRBJ2-7|TRBV27|.|TRBD2
TGTGCCAGCAAGTCACTTAGCGGGGGATCCTACGAGCAGTACTTC
CASKSLSGGSYEQYF
>TRBJ2-5|TRBV4-3|.|.
TGCGCCAGCAGCCAAGAGGACACAAAAGAGACCCAGTACTTC
CASSQEDTKETQYF
>TRBJ1-3|TRBV5-6|large|.
TGTGCCAGCAGCTTGGAGATCAACTCTGGAAACACCATATATTTT
CASSLEINSGNTIYF
>TRBJ1-2|TRBV6-5|.|.
TGTGCCAGCAGTGAAGGGTTACGCTATGGCTACACCTTC
CASSEGLRYGYTF
>TRBJ2-2|TRBV19|.|.
TGTGCCAGTAGTCTCCGGCCCAGGGCTAGCACCGGGGAGCTGTTTTTT
CASSLRPRASTGELFF
>TRBJ2-5|TRBV19|.|TRBD1
TGTGCCAGTAGTATTGGGACAGAAGAGACCCAGTACTTC
CASSIGTEETQYF
>TRBJ1-4|TRBV6-6|once|TRBD1
TGTGCCAGCGTAAAGCAGGGGGCTGCTAATGAAAAACTGTTTTTT
CASVKQGAANEKLFF
>TRBJ1-2|TRBV27|.|.
TGTGCCAGCAGTTTGGCGCAGGGATATGGCTACACCTTC
CASSLAQGYGYTF
>TRBJ1-1|TRBV14|once|.
TGTGCCAGCAGTAGACAGACTAACACTGAAGCTTTCTTT
CASSRQTNTEAFF
>TRBJ2-3|TRBV11-3|.|.
TGTGCCAGCAGCTCCCCGGGTAGGGGGGATACGCAGTATTTT
CASSSPGRGDTQYF
>TRBJ1-6|TRBV2|.|.
TGTGCCAGCAGTCCAGAATCCTATAATTCACCCCTCCACTTT
CASSPESYNSPLHF
>TRBJ1-5|TRBV6-1|.|TRBD1
TGTGCCAGCAGTGAAGTTGGGACAGGGAGGTCCAGCAATCAGCCCCAGCATTTT
CASSEVGTGRSSNQPQHF
>TRBJ2-7|TRBV5-1|once|TRBD2
TGCGCCAGCCCACGCGGGGGGCCACCCCCCTACGAGCAGTACTTC
CASPRGGPPPYEQYF
>TRBJ1-2|TRBV6-1|.|.
TGTGCCAGCAGATTCGGGCAGGCCGGTGGCTACACCTTC
CASRFGQAGGYTF
>TRBJ2-1|TRBV7-6|.|.
TGTGCCAGCAGCCCCGGAGGCACTGAGCAGTTCTTC
CASSPGGTEQFF
>TRBJ2-1|TRBV19|.|.
TGTGCCACCGAAACAAACCGGGGAACTCAGTTCTTC
CATETNRGTQFF
>TRBJ2-7|TRBV7-8|few|TRBD1
TGTGCCAGCAGCTTAGCAGGGACAGGGGTCCACGAGCAGTACTTC
CASSLAGTGVHEQYF
>TRBJ1-2|TRBV7-9|.|TRBD1
TGTGCCAGCAGCTTAGGCGCGACAGGGGGCGGCTATGGCTACACCTTC
CASSLGATGGGYGYTF
>TRBJ1-2|TRBV28|large|.
TGTGCCAGCAGTTTTGGGCAGTCTAACTATGGCTACACCTTC
CASSFGQSNYGYTF
>TRBJ2-1|TRBV10-3|.|.
TGTGCCATCAGGCCGGGGTCCTACAATGAGCAGTTCTTC
CAIRPGSYNEQFF
>TRBJ2-3|TRBV19|.|TRBD2
TGTGCCAGTAGCCGGACTAGCGGGGGAACAGATACGCAGTATTTT
CASSRTSGGTDTQYF
>TRBJ2-1|TRBV27|.|TRBD1
TGTGCCAGCAGACAGGGGAATTACAATGAGCAGTTCTTC
CASRQGNYNEQFF
>TRBJ1-3|TRBV30|.|.
TGTGCCTGGAGTCAGGACAGTTACTCTGGAAACACCATATATTTT
CAWSQDSYSGNTIYF
>TRBJ2-5|TRBV27|once|.
TGTGCCAGCAGACCTACCCCCCCACAAGAGACCCAGTACTTC
CASRPTPPQETQYF
>TRBJ1-5|TRBV5-5|.|.
TGTGCCAGCAGTCAACGGGGCGGAGACAGCAATCAGCCCCAGCATTTT
CASSQRGGDSNQPQHF
>TRBJ2-3|TRBV4-3|.|.
TGCGCCAGCAGCGAGACAGCCTCGGGCACAGATACGCAGTATTTT
CASSETASGTDTQYF
>TRBJ2-1|TRBV7-9|.|TRBD2
TGTGCCAGCAGCTCCGGGACTAGCGGAACTGAGCAGTTCTTC
CASSSGTSGTEQFF